This is a list of T cell receptor beta chains from one sample in a study of blood T cells in healthy people across ages. TCRdb re-derived calls from the 5' RACE reads in MiXCR, one entry per CDR3 protein. The table shows some 760,000 distinct CDR3 sequences, with 20% to 25% occurring only once. These records were also assigned to another study, of T cells of mothers and their children.

Sequenced: blood. The receptors stem from a boy between 10 and 17 years old in good health. Each CDR3 is given with its conserved first and last residue. D genes are given only for firm matches. The size of a clone is reported for some rows only, either as once, few or many, or as a class for expanded clones.

TRBJ1-2	15	.	TRBV12-3/TRBV12-4	.	TGTGCCAGCAGTCTCCGGGACGTCCCGGGCTATGGCTACACCTTC	CASSLRDVPGYGYTF
TRBJ1-2	14	TRBD1	TRBV20-1	few	TGCAGTGCTATAGAGGGGGCAGGGAGTATGGGCTACACCTTC	CSAIEGAGSMGYTF
TRBJ2-1	13	TRBD2	TRBV29-1	few	TGCAGCGTACGGGGGAGGGCAAACAGTGAGCAGTTCTTC	CSVRGRANSEQFF
TRBJ1-2	13	.	TRBV14	.	TGTGCCAGCAGCCAAGGACAGCTTAGAGGCTACACCTTC	CASSQGQLRGYTF
TRBJ2-4	12	TRBD1	TRBV7-2	.	TGTGCCAGCAGCTTTAATTCGGGGACAGGGTCCTTC	CASSFNSGTGSF
TRBJ2-3	14	TRBD1	TRBV5-1	.	TGCGCCAGCAGCACAGGGGAGTGGCTAGATACGCAGTATTTT	CASSTGEWLDTQYF
TRBJ2-7	13	.	TRBV20-1	few	TGCAGTGCTAGAGATGTAGGGGACTACGAGCAGTACTTC	CSARDVGDYEQYF
TRBJ2-1	14	TRBD1	TRBV20-1	.	TGCAGCACATTCGGACAGGGGGCCTACAATGAGCAGTTCTTC	CSTFGQGAYNEQFF
TRBJ1-2	13	.	TRBV6-2/TRBV6-3	few	TGTGCCAGCAGTAACTTCCTATCCGGGACGGCGGCCTTC	CASSNFLSGTAAF
TRBJ2-1	13	TRBD1	TRBV29-1	few	TGCAGCATGGACAGGGGTTCCTACAATGAGCAGTTCTTC	CSMDRGSYNEQFF
TRBJ2-1	13	.	TRBV29-1	.	TGCAGCGTCAACGGGGACTTACTTAATGAGCAGTTCTTC	CSVNGDLLNEQFF
TRBJ1-1	13	.	TRBV20-1	.	TGCAGTGCTCGAGGAAGGGGTCTCACTGAAGCTTTCTTT	CSARGRGLTEAFF
TRBJ2-1	16	.	TRBV3-1	few	TGTGCCAGCAGCCAAGCACCGGGACTGCGCAACAATGAGCAGTTCTTC	CASSQAPGLRNNEQFF
TRBJ2-5	17	TRBD2	TRBV24-1	.	TGTGCCACCAGTGATTTCCGGACTAGCGGGAGTGGCGAGACCCAGTACTTC	CATSDFRTSGSGETQYF
TRBJ2-5	13	.	TRBV27	.	TGTGCCAGCAGTTGGGGCGGAATGGAGACCCAGTACTTC	CASSWGGMETQYF
TRBJ2-1	17	TRBD2	TRBV28	.	TGTGCCAGCAGTGGGCAGGGGACTAGCGCCTTCTACAATGAGCAGTTCTTC	CASSGQGTSAFYNEQFF
TRBJ2-5	15	TRBD1	TRBV20-1	.	TGCAGTGCTAGAGAGGCAGGGGGCGCTTTGGAGACCCAGTACTTC	CSAREAGGALETQYF
TRBJ2-6	16	.	TRBV11-3	.	TGTGCCAGCAGCCTCAGCGGGCACAGCGGGGCCAACGTCCTGACTTTC	CASSLSGHSGANVLTF
TRBJ2-3	14	TRBD2	TRBV7-3	.	TGTGCCAGCAGCTCGGCGGGGGTCGGAGATACGCAGTATTTT	CASSSAGVGDTQYF
TRBJ2-3	17	TRBD2	TRBV5-1	.	TGCGCCAGCAGCTTTGGACTAGCGGCCCTCGAGGGCGATACGCAGTATTTT	CASSFGLAALEGDTQYF
TRBJ2-1	12	TRBD2	TRBV5-5	.	TGTGCCAGCAGAATTAGCGGGAATGAGCAGTTCTTC	CASRISGNEQFF
TRBJ2-7	13	.	TRBV6-1	many	TGTGCCAGCAGTGAATACAGCTCCTACGAGCAGTACTTC	CASSEYSSYEQYF
TRBJ2-5	11	.	TRBV20-1	.	TGCAGTGCTAGACCCGGGGGGACCCAGTACTTC	CSARPGGTQYF
TRBJ2-1	13	.	TRBV5-1	.	TGCGCCAGCAGCGTCCTAGAGGGCGATGAGCAGTTCTTC	CASSVLEGDEQFF
TRBJ2-2	17	.	TRBV5-1	.	TGCGCCAGCAGTCCACCCCCGATACAACCGAACACCGGGGAGCTGTTTTTT	CASSPPPIQPNTGELFF
TRBJ2-1	15	.	TRBV5-1	.	TGCGCCAGCAGCTTGGAGATAGGGGGTAGCGATGAGCAGTTCTTC	CASSLEIGGSDEQFF
TRBJ1-3	13	.	TRBV20-1	.	TGCAGTGCTAGACCGACAGAGGAGAACACCATATATTTT	CSARPTEENTIYF
TRBJ2-4	17	TRBD2	TRBV7-2	.	TGTGCCAGCAGCTTTTCGCCGAGCGGGGGTTCGGAAAACATTCAGTACTTC	CASSFSPSGGSENIQYF
TRBJ2-5	16	.	TRBV7-3	few	TGTGCCAGCAGCCAAAATGGGGGGCGGACAGAAGAGACCCAGTACTTC	CASSQNGGRTEETQYF
TRBJ2-7	15	.	TRBV28	few	TGTGCCAGCGGTGGCGGTAGCGGAATCTCCTACGAGCAGTACTTC	CASGGGSGISYEQYF
TRBJ2-7	14	.	TRBV25-1	few	TGTGCCAGCAGTGATCCTAGCTATGGCTACGAGCAGTACTTC	CASSDPSYGYEQYF
TRBJ2-5	16	TRBD2	TRBV7-2	.	TGTGCCAGCAGCCGAGTACTAGCGTTCAGTCAAGAGACCCAGTACTTC	CASSRVLAFSQETQYF
TRBJ2-7	15	TRBD2	TRBV7-9	few	TGTGCCAGCAGCTCACTAGCGGGAGCCATTTACGAGCAGTACTTC	CASSSLAGAIYEQYF
TRBJ1-3	11	.	TRBV29-1	.	TGCAGCGGGCAGGCTGGAAACACCATATATTTT	CSGQAGNTIYF
TRBJ2-3	13	.	TRBV12-3/TRBV12-4	.	TGTGCCAGCAGTTTATCTCCCTTAGTTACGCAGTATTTT	CASSLSPLVTQYF
TRBJ2-5	15	TRBD2	TRBV7-2	few	TGTGCCAGCAGCTTAGAAGGGACTAGTAAAGAGACCCAGTACTTC	CASSLEGTSKETQYF
TRBJ2-7	13	.	TRBV7-2	.	TGTGCCAGCAGCTTCTCGCGACAATCCGAGCAGTACTTC	CASSFSRQSEQYF
TRBJ2-5	13	TRBD2	TRBV20-1	.	TGCAGTGCTACCATTAGCGGGGAAGAGACCCAGTACTTC	CSATISGEETQYF
TRBJ2-1	14	.	TRBV19	.	TGTGCCAGTAGTATATACGGAACCGACAATGAGCAGTTCTTC	CASSIYGTDNEQFF
TRBJ2-7	16	.	TRBV3-1	few	TGTGCCAGCAGCCCATTACTCCGGGACGGGCTCTACGAGCAGTACTTC	CASSPLLRDGLYEQYF
TRBJ2-5	13	.	TRBV29-1	.	TGCAGCGTTGAAGAGGTTAGGCGAGAGACCCAGTACTTC	CSVEEVRRETQYF
TRBJ2-1	14	TRBD2	TRBV5-1	.	TGCGCCAGCAGCTTGGTTAGCGGGATATATGAGCAGTTCTTC	CASSLVSGIYEQFF
TRBJ1-2	16	.	TRBV28	.	TGTGTCAGCAGTTTGAGGTTAGGTGGGAGTTTCTATGGCTACACCTTC	CVSSLRLGGSFYGYTF
TRBJ2-1	16	.	TRBV6-2/TRBV6-3	.	TGTGCCAGCAGCACCGTACCGCTGAACTCCTACAATGAGCAGTTCTTC	CASSTVPLNSYNEQFF
TRBJ2-3	15	.	TRBV10-3	few	TGTGCCATCAGTGAGAAGGCAGTAAGCACAGATACGCAGTATTTT	CAISEKAVSTDTQYF
TRBJ2-5	14	TRBD2	TRBV20-1	.	TGCAGTGCTAGGCCCGGGACTAGCCAAGAGACCCGGTACTTC	CSARPGTSQETRYF
TRBJ1-2	12	.	TRBV7-2	.	TGTGCCAGCAGCTTAGTTCGCAGGCGCTACACCTTC	CASSLVRRRYTF
TRBJ1-4	14	.	TRBV6-5	.	TGTGCCAGCAGTTACGGGGGGCGTAATGAAAAACTGTTTTTT	CASSYGGRNEKLFF
TRBJ2-2	11	.	TRBV29-1	.	TGCAGCGTTGGACACACCGGGGAGCTGTTTTTT	CSVGHTGELFF
TRBJ1-2	15	.	TRBV7-9	few	TGTGCCAGCAGCTTAGGCGGGGGATTGAGAGATGGCTACACCTTC	CASSLGGGLRDGYTF
TRBJ2-1	15	TRBD2	TRBV29-1	few	TGCAGCGCTCGGGAGGGGGAGATCCCCTACAATGAGCAGTTCTTC	CSAREGEIPYNEQFF
TRBJ2-5	15	TRBD1	TRBV11-2	.	TGTGCCAGCAGCCCCAAGGACAGGGACCAAGAGACCCAGTACTTC	CASSPKDRDQETQYF
TRBJ1-6	18	.	TRBV19	few	TGTGCCAGTAGTATAACAGCAGACAGGAGCTCCTATAATTCACCCCTCCACTTT	CASSITADRSSYNSPLHF